This is a list of T cell receptor beta chains from one sample in a study of T cell repertoires in aging, cancer and after chemotherapy. TCRdb reanalysed the multiplex PCR reads using MiXCR and keeps one entry per CDR3 protein. The table shows roughly 2,800 distinct CDR3 sequences, with around 28% occurring only once. Sequenced input: blood. The origin of the receptors is a human donor in good health. Both conserved end residues are trimmed from each CDR3. D genes are given only for firm matches.

- TRBV5-1 ASLSLGTGELF
- TRBV10-3 AISEVGTEAF
- TRBV19 ASSWTTALDEQY
- TRBV6-5 ASSARTILGSPLH
TRBD1 TRBV7-9 ASSLGQGNPEAF